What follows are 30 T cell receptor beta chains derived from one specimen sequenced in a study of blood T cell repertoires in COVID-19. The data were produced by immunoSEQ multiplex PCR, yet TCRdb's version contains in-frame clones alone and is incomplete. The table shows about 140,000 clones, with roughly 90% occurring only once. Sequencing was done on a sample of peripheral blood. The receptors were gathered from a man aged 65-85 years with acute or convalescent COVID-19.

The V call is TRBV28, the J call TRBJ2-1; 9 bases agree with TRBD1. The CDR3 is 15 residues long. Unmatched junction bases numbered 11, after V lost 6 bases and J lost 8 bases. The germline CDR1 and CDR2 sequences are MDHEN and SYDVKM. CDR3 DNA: TGTGCCAGCAGCCCTATCAGCACAGGGGGCGATGAGCAGTTCTTC. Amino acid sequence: CASSPISTGGDEQFF.

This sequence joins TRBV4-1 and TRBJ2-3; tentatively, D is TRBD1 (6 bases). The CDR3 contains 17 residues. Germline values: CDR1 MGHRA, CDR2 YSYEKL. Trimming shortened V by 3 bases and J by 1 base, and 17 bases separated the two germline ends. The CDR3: CASSHSIQGFRTDTQYF. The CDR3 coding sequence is TGCGCCAGCAGCCACAGTATACAGGGTTTCCGCACAGATACGCAGTATTTT.

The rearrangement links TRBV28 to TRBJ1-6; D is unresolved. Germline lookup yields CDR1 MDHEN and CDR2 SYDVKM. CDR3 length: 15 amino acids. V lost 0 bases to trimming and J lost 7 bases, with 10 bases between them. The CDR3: CASSLWSQRNSPLHF. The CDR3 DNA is TGTGCCAGCAGTTTATGGTCCCAGCGGAATTCACCCCTCCACTTT.

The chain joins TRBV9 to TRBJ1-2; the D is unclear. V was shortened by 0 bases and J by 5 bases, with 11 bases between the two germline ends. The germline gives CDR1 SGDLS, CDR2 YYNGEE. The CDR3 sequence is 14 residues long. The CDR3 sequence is CASSVGTDGYGYTF. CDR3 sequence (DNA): TGTGCCAGCAGCGTAGGTACCGACGGGTATGGCTACACCTTC.

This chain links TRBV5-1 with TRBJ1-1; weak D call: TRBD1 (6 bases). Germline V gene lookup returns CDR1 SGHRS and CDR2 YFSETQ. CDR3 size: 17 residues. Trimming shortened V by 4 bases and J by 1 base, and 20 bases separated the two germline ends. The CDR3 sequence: CASSRKEMGRGNTEAFF. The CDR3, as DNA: TGCGCCAGCAGCCGGAAGGAGATGGGCAGGGGGAACACTGAAGCTTTCTTT.

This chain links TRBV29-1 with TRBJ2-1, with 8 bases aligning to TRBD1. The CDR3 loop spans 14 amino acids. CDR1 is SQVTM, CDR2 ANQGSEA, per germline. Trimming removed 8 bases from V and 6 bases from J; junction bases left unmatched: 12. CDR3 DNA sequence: TGCAGCTATGGACCCGTCGGACAGGGCAATGAGCAGTTCTTC. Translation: CSYGPVGQGNEQFF.

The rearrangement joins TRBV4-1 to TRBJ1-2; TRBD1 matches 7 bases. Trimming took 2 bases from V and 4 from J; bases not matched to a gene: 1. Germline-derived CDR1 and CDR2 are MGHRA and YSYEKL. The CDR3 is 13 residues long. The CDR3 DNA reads TGCGCCAGCAGCCAACGGGACAGCTATGGCTACACCTTC. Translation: CASSQRDSYGYTF.

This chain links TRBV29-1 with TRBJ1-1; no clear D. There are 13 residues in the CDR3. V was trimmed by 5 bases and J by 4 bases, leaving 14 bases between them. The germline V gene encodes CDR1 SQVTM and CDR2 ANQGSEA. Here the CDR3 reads CSVTTISGTEAFF. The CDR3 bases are TGCAGCGTTACTACTATATCGGGCACTGAAGCTTTCTTT.

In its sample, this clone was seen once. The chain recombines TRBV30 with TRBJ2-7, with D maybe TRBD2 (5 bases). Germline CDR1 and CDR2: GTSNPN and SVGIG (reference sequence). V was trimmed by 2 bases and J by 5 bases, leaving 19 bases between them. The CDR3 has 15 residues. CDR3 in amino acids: CAWSHPDLAVNEQYF. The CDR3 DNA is TGTGCCTGGAGTCATCCGGACCTAGCCGTCAACGAGCAGTACTTC.

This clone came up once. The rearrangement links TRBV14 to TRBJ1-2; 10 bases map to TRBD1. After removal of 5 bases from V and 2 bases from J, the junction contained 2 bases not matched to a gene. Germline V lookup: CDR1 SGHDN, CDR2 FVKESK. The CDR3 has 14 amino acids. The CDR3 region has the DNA TGTGCCAGCAGCTGGGGACAGGGGAACTATGGCTACACCTTC. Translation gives CASSWGQGNYGYTF.

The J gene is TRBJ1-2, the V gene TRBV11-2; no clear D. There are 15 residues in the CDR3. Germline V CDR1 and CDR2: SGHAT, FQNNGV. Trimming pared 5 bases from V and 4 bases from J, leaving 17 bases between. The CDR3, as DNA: TGTGCCAGCAGCGCAATCCGCGGGCTCAGCTATGGCTACACCTTC. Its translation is CASSAIRGLSYGYTF.

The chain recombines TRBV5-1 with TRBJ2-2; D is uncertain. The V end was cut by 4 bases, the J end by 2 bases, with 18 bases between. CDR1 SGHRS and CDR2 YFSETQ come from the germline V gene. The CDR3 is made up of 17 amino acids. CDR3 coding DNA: TGCGCCAGCAGCCCCTATTATGGGCAGGAAAACACCGGGGAGCTGTTTTTT. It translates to CASSPYYGQENTGELFF. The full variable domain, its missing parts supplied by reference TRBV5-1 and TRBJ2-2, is KAGVTQTPRYLIKTRGQQVTLSCSPISGHRSVSWYQQTPGQGLQFLFEYFSETQRNKGNFPGRFSGRQFSNSRSEMNVSTLELGDSALYLCASSPYYGQENTGELFFGEGSRLTVL.

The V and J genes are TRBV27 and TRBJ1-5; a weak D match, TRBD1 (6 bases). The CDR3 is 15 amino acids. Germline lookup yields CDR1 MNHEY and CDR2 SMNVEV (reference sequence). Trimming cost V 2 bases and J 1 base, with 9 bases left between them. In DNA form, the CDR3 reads TGTGCCAGCAGTTTAGACAGGAGGAGCAATCAGCCCCAGCATTTT. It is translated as CASSLDRRSNQPQHF.

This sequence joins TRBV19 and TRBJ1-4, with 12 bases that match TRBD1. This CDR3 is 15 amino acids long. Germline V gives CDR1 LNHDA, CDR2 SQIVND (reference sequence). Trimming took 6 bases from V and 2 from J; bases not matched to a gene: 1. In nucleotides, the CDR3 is TGTGCCAGTAGCGGGACAGGGGGCACTAATGAAAAACTGTTTTTT. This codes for CASSGTGGTNEKLFF.

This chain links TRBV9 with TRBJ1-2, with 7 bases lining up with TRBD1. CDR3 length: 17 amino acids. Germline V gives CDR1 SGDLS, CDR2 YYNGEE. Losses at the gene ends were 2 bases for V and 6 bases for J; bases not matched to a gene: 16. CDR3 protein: CASSVGLIIRGEDGYTF. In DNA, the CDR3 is TGTGCCAGCAGCGTTGGTCTGATCATCAGGGGGGAGGATGGCTACACCTTC.

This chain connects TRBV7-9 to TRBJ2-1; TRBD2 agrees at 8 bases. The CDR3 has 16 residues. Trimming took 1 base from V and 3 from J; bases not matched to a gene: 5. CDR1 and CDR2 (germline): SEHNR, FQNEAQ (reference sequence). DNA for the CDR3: TGTGCCAGCAGCTTAGGGGCTAGCGGGCTCTACAATGAGCAGTTCTTC. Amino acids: CASSLGASGLYNEQFF.

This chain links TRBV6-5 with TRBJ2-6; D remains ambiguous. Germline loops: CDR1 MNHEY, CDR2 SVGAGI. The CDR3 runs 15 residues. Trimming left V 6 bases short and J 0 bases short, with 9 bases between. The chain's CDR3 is CASSLSFSGANVLTF. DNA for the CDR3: TGTGCCAGCAGCCTAAGCTTCTCTGGGGCCAACGTCCTGACTTTC.

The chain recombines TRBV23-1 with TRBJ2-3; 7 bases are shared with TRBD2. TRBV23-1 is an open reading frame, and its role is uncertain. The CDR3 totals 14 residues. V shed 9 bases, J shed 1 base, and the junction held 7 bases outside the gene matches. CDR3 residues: CARACRGGTDTQYF. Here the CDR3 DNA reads TGCGCCAGGGCATGTCGGGGGGGCACAGATACGCAGTATTTT.

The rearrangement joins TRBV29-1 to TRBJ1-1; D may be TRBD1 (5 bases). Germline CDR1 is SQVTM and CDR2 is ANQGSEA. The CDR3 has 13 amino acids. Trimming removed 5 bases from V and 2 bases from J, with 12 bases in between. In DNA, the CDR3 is TGCAGCGTTAAATCCCAGGGAAACACTGAAGCTTTCTTT. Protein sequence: CSVKSQGNTEAFF.

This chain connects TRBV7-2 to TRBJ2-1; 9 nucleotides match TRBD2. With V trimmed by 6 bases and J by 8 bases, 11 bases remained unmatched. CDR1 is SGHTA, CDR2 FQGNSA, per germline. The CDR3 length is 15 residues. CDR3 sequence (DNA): TGTGCCAGCAGTGGTGGCGGGAGGGCGGGGGATGAGCAGTTCTTC. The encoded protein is CASSGGGRAGDEQFF.

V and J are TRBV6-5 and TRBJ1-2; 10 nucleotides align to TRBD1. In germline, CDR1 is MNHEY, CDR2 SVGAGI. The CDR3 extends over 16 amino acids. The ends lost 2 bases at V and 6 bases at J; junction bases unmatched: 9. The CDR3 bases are TGTGCCAGCAGTTACAAGACAGGGGGCAAGGTGGATGGCTACACCTTC. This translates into CASSYKTGGKVDGYTF.

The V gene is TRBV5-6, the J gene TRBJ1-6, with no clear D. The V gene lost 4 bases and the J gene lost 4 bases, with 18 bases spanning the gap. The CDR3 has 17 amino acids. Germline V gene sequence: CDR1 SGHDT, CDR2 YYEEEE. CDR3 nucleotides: TGTGCCAGCAGCGTGCGGGTTTTCGAGACTTATAATTCACCCCTCCACTTT. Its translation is CASSVRVFETYNSPLHF.

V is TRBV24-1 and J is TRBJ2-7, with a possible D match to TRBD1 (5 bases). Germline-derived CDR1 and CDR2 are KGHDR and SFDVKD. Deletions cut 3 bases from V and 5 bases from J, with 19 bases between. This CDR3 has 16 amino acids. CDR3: CATSDLGVRGTDEQYF. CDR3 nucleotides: TGTGCCACCAGTGATCTTGGGGTTAGGGGTACGGACGAGCAGTACTTC.

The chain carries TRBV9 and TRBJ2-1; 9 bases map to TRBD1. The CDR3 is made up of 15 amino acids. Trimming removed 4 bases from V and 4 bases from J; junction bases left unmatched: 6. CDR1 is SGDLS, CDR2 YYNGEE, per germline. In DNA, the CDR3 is TGTGCCAGCAGCCCCCGGACAGGGGTATACAATGAGCAGTTCTTC. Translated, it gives CASSPRTGVYNEQFF. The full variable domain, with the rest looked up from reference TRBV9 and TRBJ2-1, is DSGVTQTPKHLITATGQRVTLRCSPRSGDLSVYWYQQSLDQGLQFLIQYYNGEERAKGNILERFSAQQFPDLHSELNLSSLELGDSALYFCASSPRTGVYNEQFFGPGTRLTVL.

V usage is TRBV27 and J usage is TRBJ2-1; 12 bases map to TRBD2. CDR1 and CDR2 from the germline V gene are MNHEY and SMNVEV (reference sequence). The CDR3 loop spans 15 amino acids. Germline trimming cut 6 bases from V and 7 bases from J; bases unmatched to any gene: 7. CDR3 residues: CASSILAGGRNEQFF. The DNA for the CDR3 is TGTGCCAGCAGCATACTAGCGGGAGGTAGAAATGAGCAGTTCTTC.

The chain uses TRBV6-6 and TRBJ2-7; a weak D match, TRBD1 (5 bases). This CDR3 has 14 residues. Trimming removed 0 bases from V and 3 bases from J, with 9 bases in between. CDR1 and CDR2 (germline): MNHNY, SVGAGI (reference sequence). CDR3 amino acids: CASSYSPGNYEQYF. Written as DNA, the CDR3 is TGTGCCAGCAGTTACTCTCCAGGGAACTACGAGCAGTACTTC.

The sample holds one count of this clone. Here the CDR3 DNA reads TGTGCCAGCAGCTTGGCCCAGGGGATACAATACGAGCAGTACTTC. It specifies CASSLAQGIQYEQYF. J is TRBJ2-7 and V is TRBV5-5; tentatively, D is TRBD1 (6 bases). There are 15 residues in the CDR3. V gave up 0 bases and J gave up 4 bases, with 14 bases separating them. Germline V CDR1 and CDR2: SGHKS, YYEKEE (reference sequence).

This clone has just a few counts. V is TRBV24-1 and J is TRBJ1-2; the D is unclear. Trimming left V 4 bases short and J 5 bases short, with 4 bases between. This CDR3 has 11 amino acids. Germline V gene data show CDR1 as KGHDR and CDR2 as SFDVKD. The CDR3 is CATSDRYGYTF. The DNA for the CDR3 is TGTGCCACCAGTGACCGTTATGGCTACACCTTC.

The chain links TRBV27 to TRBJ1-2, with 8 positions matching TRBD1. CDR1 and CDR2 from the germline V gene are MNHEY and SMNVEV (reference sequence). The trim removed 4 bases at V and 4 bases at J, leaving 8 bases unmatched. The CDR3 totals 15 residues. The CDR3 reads CASSSIDRGSYGYTF. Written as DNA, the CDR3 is TGTGCCAGCAGTTCGATCGACAGGGGAAGCTATGGCTACACCTTC.

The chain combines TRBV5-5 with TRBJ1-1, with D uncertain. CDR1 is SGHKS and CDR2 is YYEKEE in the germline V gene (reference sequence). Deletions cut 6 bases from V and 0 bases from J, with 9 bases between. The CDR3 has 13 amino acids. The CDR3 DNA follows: TGTGCCAGCAACAGTCGACTGAACACTGAAGCTTTCTTT. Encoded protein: CASNSRLNTEAFF. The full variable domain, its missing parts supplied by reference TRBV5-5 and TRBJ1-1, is DAGVTQSPTHLIKTRGQQVTLRCSPISGHKSVSWYQQVLGQGPQFIFQYYEKEERGRGNFPDRFSARQFPNYSSELNVNALLLGDSALYLCASNSRLNTEAFFGQGTRLTVV.